Below, 8 T cell receptor beta chains from the same sample are listed, as sequenced in a study of blood T cells in healthy people across ages. Sample-barcoded 5' priming and a J-beta primer mix drove a second PCR of 7 to 11 cycles. TCRdb reprocessed the 5' RACE reads via MiXCR and lists one record per CDR3 protein. The data contain more than 700,000 distinct CDR3 sequences, about 55% of them singletons. The specimen was blood. These receptor sequences come from a man at least 80 years old in good health.

This sequence joins TRBV29-1 and TRBJ2-1, with 10 bases fitting TRBD1. In germline, CDR1 is SQVTM, CDR2 ANQGSEA. V was pared by 8 bases and J by 13 bases, with 11 bases of the junction left unmatched. This CDR3 contains 12 residues. CDR3 residues: CSSGQGEETQFF. The CDR3 coding sequence is TGCAGCAGTGGACAGGGGGAAGAGACCCAGTTCTTC.

This chain joins TRBV5-1 and TRBJ2-3; maybe TRBD2 (5 bases). Germline V gene sequence: CDR1 SGHRS, CDR2 YFSETQ. V gave up 2 bases and J gave up 0 bases, with 10 bases separating them. This CDR3 contains 15 residues. The CDR3 DNA follows: TGCGCCAGCAGCTTCGAGGGAAGAAGCACAGATACGCAGTATTTT. This translates into CASSFEGRSTDTQYF.

To note about this clonotype: Possible read error: a much larger clone is one base away. The J gene is TRBJ2-5, the V gene TRBV29-1; TRBD1 or TRBD2 may be the D gene (6 bases each). CDR1 is SQVTM and CDR2 is ANQGSEA in the germline V gene. The ends were cut back, 5 bases at V and 4 bases at J, with 11 bases in the middle. The CDR3 has 12 residues. The CDR3 sequence is CSVIKGGETQYF. Written as DNA, the CDR3 is TGCAGCGTTATTAAGGGGGGAGAGACCCAGTACTTC.

The CDR3 protein is CASSFRGEGTDTQYF. The CDR3 DNA reads TGTGCCAGCAGTTTCCGGGGGGAGGGCACAGATACGCAGTATTTT. V usage is TRBV2 and J usage is TRBJ2-3; 7 bases are shared with TRBD2. CDR1 SNHLY and CDR2 FYNNEI come from the germline V gene. The CDR3 is 15 residues long. Germline trimming cut 5 bases from V and 1 base from J; bases unmatched to any gene: 6.

The J gene is TRBJ2-3, the V gene TRBV10-3, with 8 bases aligning to TRBD2. From germline, CDR1 is ENHRY and CDR2 SYGVKD. This CDR3 region has 14 residues. V lost 5 bases, J lost 5 bases, and 6 bases stayed unmatched. CDR3 sequence (DNA): TGTGCCATCAGTCACGGGGGGGCGGTAGATACGCAGTATTTT. Its protein product is CAISHGGAVDTQYF.

In this sample, this clonotype turned up a few times. V gene TRBV10-3 combines with J gene TRBJ2-7; D is unclear. The CDR3 contains 14 residues. CDR1 and CDR2 (germline): ENHRY, SYGVKD. With 8 bases removed from V and 0 bases from J, the gap between germline ends came to 14 bases. DNA of the CDR3: TGTGCCATCCGACCCGGGCAGTCCTCCTACGAGCAGTACTTC. The encoded protein is CAIRPGQSSYEQYF.

The chain is built from TRBV4-1 and TRBJ2-6, with 9 positions matching TRBD2. This CDR3 spans 18 amino acids. Looked up from germline, CDR1 is MGHRA and CDR2 is YSYEKL. V lost 1 base and J lost 0; bases outside the gene matches: 4. CDR3 DNA: TGCGCCAGCAGCCAAGGTGCGGGGGGGTACTCTGGGGCCAACGTCCTGACTTTC. Residues: CASSQGAGGYSGANVLTF.

This clonotype has a handful of counts. The chain links TRBV5-1 to TRBJ2-3; no clear D. The CDR3 extends over 12 amino acids. V was shortened by 4 bases and J by 14 bases, with 17 bases between the two germline ends. Germline V gives CDR1 SGHRS, CDR2 YFSETQ. The CDR3 DNA reads TGCGCCAGCAGCCCCCCTAAGGGATACGCGTATTTT. It yields the protein CASSPPKGYAYF.